The TCR beta chain under discussion was sequenced for a study of T cell responses to AZD1222 COVID-19 vaccine. Regarding the study as a whole: None of the repertoires were sampled until the peak T cell response had passed. Clonal diversity was possibly underestimated, and white British individuals and females predominated among donors. Just six people given AZD1222 tested seropositive at baseline.

CDR1 is LGHNT, CDR2 FRNRAP, per germline. V lost 5 bases and J lost 7; bases outside the gene matches: 4. The CDR3 covers 13 residues. Second doses that came at about 4 or about 12 weeks were put together. Only in-frame clones appear in the TCRdb table, and some are missing; sequencing was by immunoSEQ multiplex PCR. The repertoire holds about 160,000 clones, with just over 90% as singletons. This clone has a single count. Its specificity is not known. The sequence was collected from an adult who received the AZD1222 COVID-19 vaccine. The chain recombines TRBV12-5 with TRBJ2-4; TRBD1 matches 8 bases. The source was peripheral blood, collected 28 days after the second AZD1222 dose. CDR3 DNA: TGTGCTAGTGGTATCTGGACAGGGAACATTCAGTACTTC. Amino acid sequence: CASGIWTGNIQYF.